These 26 T cell receptor beta chains were all obtained from the same sample, sequenced in a study of T cells in localized non-small cell lung cancer. Libraries were prepared by immunoSEQ multiplex PCR; TCRdb keeps only in-frame clonotypes and omits some of them. The top ten clones hold about an eighth of a sample with nearly 35,000 clones, around 93% of them seen once. Sequenced material: peripheral blood mononuclear cells, taken before any cancer treatment. Receptor source: a female donor older than 55 with stage II lung adenocarcinoma.

The chain couples TRBV6-6 to TRBJ1-1; TRBD1 is a possible D gene (5 bases). The V end lost 4 bases, the J end lost 3 bases, and 15 bases lay between the germline ends. CDR3 size: 15 residues. The V gene's germline CDR1 is MNHNY and CDR2 SVGAGI (reference sequence). The CDR3 protein is CASSWDRQPDTEAFF. CDR3 bases: TGTGCCAGCAGTTGGGATCGACAGCCCGACACTGAAGCTTTCTTT.

This clone was detected only a few times. The rearrangement uses TRBV7-2 and TRBJ1-6; 8 bases fit TRBD1. V shed 4 bases and J 9 bases; nucleotides not matched to a gene: 8. In germline, CDR1 is SGHTA, CDR2 FQGNSA. The CDR3 is 15 residues long. In nucleotides, the CDR3 is TGTGCCAGCAGCTCCTTGACAGGGGCGAGTTCACCCCTCCACTTT. Its translation: CASSSLTGASSPLHF.

CDR3: CAWSGTARWPQHF. The DNA of the CDR3 is TGTGCCTGGAGTGGGACAGCCCGGTGGCCCCAGCATTTT. The chain uses TRBV30 and TRBJ1-5, with D maybe TRBD1 (6 bases). The CDR3 totals 13 residues. Germline lookup yields CDR1 GTSNPN and CDR2 SVGIG (reference sequence). Between the trimmed V and J ends, which lost 1 base and 9 bases, there was a span of 13 bases.

This chain links TRBV5-3 with TRBJ1-3; D gene uncertain. TRBV5-3 is designated an ORF whose function remains uncertain. This CDR3 contains 15 residues. The ends were cut back, 4 bases at V and 4 bases at J, with 15 bases in the middle. The CDR3 here is CARSLLGSGGNTIYF. The CDR3 coding sequence is TGTGCCAGAAGCCTCCTGGGGTCAGGAGGAAACACCATATATTTT.

The J gene is TRBJ1-4, the V gene TRBV25-1; D is ambiguous. This CDR3 has 13 residues. Germline CDR1 reads MGHDK; CDR2 reads SYGVNS. Trimming removed 7 bases at V and 5 bases at J, with 11 bases between. CDR3 sequence: CASTRRKNEKLFF. In DNA form, the CDR3 reads TGTGCCAGCACCCGCCGTAAAAATGAAAAACTGTTTTTT.

V gene TRBV5-1 combines with J gene TRBJ2-7, with D perhaps TRBD1 (6 bases). V shed 5 bases and J shed 0 bases, with 18 bases lying between them. Germline-derived CDR1 and CDR2 are SGHRS and YFSETQ. The CDR3 is made up of 16 amino acids. CDR3 DNA sequence: TGCGCCAGCAGGGTGACACCGGGACAAAGCTCCTACGAGCAGTACTTC. This sequence encodes CASRVTPGQSSYEQYF.

V usage is TRBV5-1 and J usage is TRBJ2-3; 10 nucleotides match TRBD1. The germline gives CDR1 SGHRS, CDR2 YFSETQ. Germline trimming cut 5 bases from V and 5 bases from J; bases unmatched to any gene: 8. The CDR3 spans 15 residues. CDR3 loop: CASSAGTGVQDTQYF. The CDR3 DNA is TGCGCCAGCAGTGCCGGGACAGGGGTGCAAGATACGCAGTATTTT.

This rearrangement joins TRBV7-2 to TRBJ2-3; D uncertain. There are 15 residues in the CDR3. Per the germline V gene, CDR1 is SGHTA and CDR2 is FQGNSA. Trimming took 5 bases from V and 4 from J, leaving 16 bases between them. Written as DNA, the CDR3 is TGTGCCAGCAGCGGTCGGGCGGTGGCCCCAGATACGCAGTATTTT. It codes for CASSGRAVAPDTQYF.

This clone was observed a handful of times. The chain employs TRBV7-9 and TRBJ1-5; TRBD1 might be the D (6 bases). In germline, CDR1 is SEHNR, CDR2 FQNEAQ (reference sequence). This CDR3 is built from 15 residues. Trimming took off 6 bases at V and 0 bases at J, with 12 bases between the two ends. The CDR3: CASSPGTHSNQPQHF. The DNA of the CDR3 is TGTGCCAGCAGTCCCGGGACACATAGCAATCAGCCCCAGCATTTT.

The chain employs TRBV6-6 and TRBJ2-3, with 7 bases identical to TRBD1. J was trimmed by 15 bases and V by 6 bases; bases with no gene match: 12. CDR3 length equals 12 residues. Germline CDR1 is MNHNY and CDR2 is SVGAGI (reference sequence). Here the CDR3 reads CASSQTGQREYF. CDR3 DNA sequence: TGTGCCAGCAGCCAGACAGGGCAAAGGGAATATTTT.

The rearrangement links TRBV9 to TRBJ1-1; 10 bases map to TRBD1. In germline, CDR1 is SGDLS, CDR2 YYNGEE. The V and J ends lost 0 bases and 6 bases, in that order; junction bases with no gene match: 2. The CDR3 has 14 amino acids. CDR3 amino acids: CASSVAGQGSEAFF. CDR3 sequence (DNA): TGTGCCAGCAGCGTAGCGGGACAGGGGTCTGAAGCTTTCTTT.

The chain employs TRBV7-9 and TRBJ2-1, with D possibly TRBD1 on 5 matching bases. Germline V lookup: CDR1 SEHNR, CDR2 FQNEAQ (reference sequence). The length of the CDR3 is 16 residues. The V gene lost 4 bases and the J gene lost 5 bases, with 18 bases spanning the gap. The CDR3, as DNA: TGTGCCAGCAGCTCTAGTAGGGTCCTCAGGGACAATGAGCAGTTCTTC. This gives the protein CASSSSRVLRDNEQFF.

The chain employs TRBV19 and TRBJ2-3; 8 nucleotides agree with TRBD1. The CDR3 is 16 amino acids. The germline gives CDR1 LNHDA, CDR2 SQIVND (reference sequence). V shed 6 bases and J 5 bases; nucleotides not matched to a gene: 13. The CDR3 loop reads CASRPLRDRLKDTQYF. The CDR3 region has the DNA TGTGCCAGTAGACCCCTCCGGGACAGGCTGAAAGATACGCAGTATTTT.

V gene TRBV19 combines with J gene TRBJ1-1; 8 bases are shared with TRBD1. The CDR3 extends over 16 amino acids. The germline V gene has CDR1 LNHDA and CDR2 SQIVND (reference sequence). V lost 3 bases and J lost 7; bases outside the gene matches: 13. The DNA of the CDR3 is TGTGCCAGTAGTATTGGTGGTACAGGGGACAGGATTGAAGCTTTCTTT. It is translated as CASSIGGTGDRIEAFF.

This clone was counted a single time. The chain links TRBV19 to TRBJ2-1, with D possibly called TRBD1 or TRBD2 (5 bases each). V lost 4 bases and J 9 bases, leaving 13 bases between the germline ends. Germline V gene lookup returns CDR1 LNHDA and CDR2 SQIVND (reference sequence). The CDR3 is 13 residues long. Written as DNA, the CDR3 is TGTGCCAGTAGTAAGGGGACCCTCCGTGAGCAGTTCTTC. This sequence encodes CASSKGTLREQFF.

This rearrangement joins TRBV28 to TRBJ1-1, with a possible D match to TRBD1 (5 bases). V dropped 5 bases and J dropped 0 bases, with 10 bases sitting between them. CDR3 length: 14 residues. Germline CDR1 is MDHEN and CDR2 is SYDVKM. The DNA for the CDR3 is TGTGCCAGCAGTCCTAGGGGTCTGAACACTGAAGCTTTCTTT. This gives the protein CASSPRGLNTEAFF.

The gene calls are TRBV7-9 and TRBJ1-5; D is perhaps TRBD1 (5 bases). V was pared by 3 bases and J by 2 bases, with 23 bases between. The CDR3 is 19 residues long. Germline values: CDR1 SEHNR, CDR2 FQNEAQ (reference sequence). CDR3 DNA: TGTGCCAGCAGCTTCGGGACGGGAGTTGGGTTAACGGGCAATCAGCCCCAGCATTTT. Its translation is CASSFGTGVGLTGNQPQHF.

The chain combines TRBV9 with TRBJ1-4; 8 bases map to TRBD1. There are 17 residues in the CDR3. The germline V gene encodes CDR1 SGDLS and CDR2 YYNGEE. V gave up 0 bases and J gave up 0 bases; unmatched junction bases: 4. The CDR3 loop is CASSVDQGAATNEKLFF. CDR3 nucleotide sequence: TGTGCCAGCAGCGTAGATCAGGGGGCGGCAACTAATGAAAAACTGTTTTTT.

This clone was observed once. The V and J genes are TRBV4-3 and TRBJ1-2; D gene ambiguous. The CDR3 consists of 14 residues. Germline lookup yields CDR1 LGHNA and CDR2 YSLEER. Trimming cost V 0 bases and J 2 bases, with 7 bases left between them. The CDR3 sequence: CASSQERVNYGYTF. Here the CDR3 DNA reads TGCGCCAGCAGCCAAGAAAGGGTGAACTATGGCTACACCTTC.

The chain employs TRBV29-1 and TRBJ1-1, with D unclear. V was pared by 0 bases and J by 1 base, with 6 bases between. Germline CDR1 SQVTM, CDR2 ANQGSEA. The CDR3 covers 13 residues. CDR3: CSVEEGGNTEAFF. CDR3 sequence (DNA): TGCAGCGTTGAAGAAGGAGGGAACACTGAAGCTTTCTTT.

The chain combines TRBV15 with TRBJ1-4; 8 nucleotides line up with TRBD1. This CDR3 region has 15 residues. V shed 0 bases and J 7 bases; nucleotides not matched to a gene: 4. Germline values: CDR1 LNHNV, CDR2 YYDKDF (reference sequence). The chain's CDR3 is CATSRDRQGSEKLFF. DNA of the CDR3: TGTGCCACCAGCAGAGACCGACAGGGGAGTGAAAAACTGTTTTTT.

The V and J genes are TRBV15 and TRBJ1-5; the D gene is possibly TRBD1 (5 bases). Trimming stripped 5 bases from V and 3 bases from J, with 14 bases between. Germline lookup yields CDR1 LNHNV and CDR2 YYDKDF (reference sequence). This CDR3 has 15 amino acids. The CDR3 region has the DNA TGTGCCACCAGCGGCGTCCAGGGCGACAATCAGCCCCAGCATTTT. Translated, it gives CATSGVQGDNQPQHF. The variable domain in full, completed from reference TRBV15 and TRBJ1-5, reads DAMVIQNPRYQVTQFGKPVTLSCSQTLNHNVMYWYQQKSSQAPKLLFHYYDKDFNNEADTPDNFQSRRPNTSFCFLDIRSPGLGDTAMYLCATSGVQGDNQPQHFGDGTRLSIL.

The sample holds one count of this clone. This chain joins TRBV9 and TRBJ1-5, with D maybe TRBD1 (5 bases). Between the trimmed V and J ends, which lost 4 bases and 6 bases, there was a span of 17 bases. Per germline, CDR1 SGDLS and CDR2 YYNGEE. CDR3 length equals 15 residues. In DNA form, the CDR3 reads TGTGCCAGCAGCCCAGGCGGGGCGGCGGGTCAGCCCCAGCATTTT. It encodes CASSPGGAAGQPQHF.

The chain joins TRBV5-1 to TRBJ1-1; maybe TRBD1 (6 bases). This CDR3 region has 17 residues. The V end was cut by 0 bases, the J end by 0 bases, with 15 bases between. CDR1 and CDR2 from the germline V gene are SGHRS and YFSETQ. The CDR3 DNA reads as TGCGCCAGCAGCTTGGTCAGGGGTGGCGGAATGAACACTGAAGCTTTCTTT. It translates to CASSLVRGGGMNTEAFF. Full variable domain (remainder filled in from reference TRBV5-1 and TRBJ1-1): KAGVTQTPRYLIKTRGQQVTLSCSPISGHRSVSWYQQTPGQGLQFLFEYFSETQRNKGNFPGRFSGRQFSNSRSEMNVSTLELGDSALYLCASSLVRGGGMNTEAFFGQGTRLTVV.

The genes are TRBV6-1 and TRBJ1-3; D is uncertain. Germline assignment: CDR1 MNHNS and CDR2 SASEGT. CDR3 length: 18 amino acids. V lost 2 bases and J 2 bases, leaving 19 bases between the germline ends. CDR3 nucleotide sequence: TGTGCCAGCAGTGAAAGTTTTCCAGTCCGTGAGGCTGGAAACACCATATATTTT. Its protein is CASSESFPVREAGNTIYF.

The genes are TRBV30 and TRBJ1-1; tentatively, D is TRBD1 (5 bases). There are 14 residues in the CDR3. Germline-derived CDR1 and CDR2 are GTSNPN and SVGIG (reference sequence). Trimming cost V 1 base and J 0 bases, with 9 bases left between them. CDR3 loop: CAWSGGRVNTEAFF. CDR3 nucleotide sequence: TGTGCCTGGAGTGGGGGGAGGGTGAACACTGAAGCTTTCTTT.